These 24 T cell receptor beta chains were sequenced from one sample in a study of T cells in Graves' hyperthyroidism and ophthalmopathy. The source material, RNA transcripts, was used to amplify TCR beta CDR3 regions. HTBI primers were employed in a first-round RT-PCR of the TCR CDR3. TCRdb called the multiplex PCR reads again in MiXCR, with one record for every CDR3 protein. The sample lists 470,000 or so distinct CDR3 sequences; roughly 20% were seen once. Input material: blood. The receptor set was obtained from a man aged 18-30 years with Graves' hyperthyroidism.

V gene TRBV12-3 or TRBV12-4 combines with J gene TRBJ1-5, with D unresolved. There are 14 residues in the CDR3. V was shortened by 2 bases and J by 3 bases, with 8 bases between the two germline ends. As DNA, the CDR3 is TGTGCCAGCAGTTTAATGGCACACAATCAGCCCCAGCATTTT. Translating gives CASSLMAHNQPQHF.

This clonotype was detected ten times or more. DNA of the CDR3: TGCGCCAGCAGCTTGGACCGGACACGGACCCAGTACTTC. Translated, it gives CASSLDRTRTQYF. The rearrangement links TRBV5-1 to TRBJ2-5, with a possible D match to TRBD1 (5 bases). V gave up 0 bases and J gave up 7 bases, with 10 bases separating them. Germline-derived CDR1 and CDR2 are SGHRS and YFSETQ. The CDR3 runs to 13 residues.

The chain couples TRBV6-1 to TRBJ2-2; D is perhaps TRBD1 (5 bases). V was clipped by 7 bases and J by 5 bases, with 20 bases between them. Germline CDR1 is MNHNS and CDR2 is SASEGT. This CDR3 is 16 amino acids long. CDR3 sequence: CASTLSQGKGTGELFF. In DNA, the CDR3 is TGTGCCAGCACTCTCAGCCAGGGAAAGGGTACCGGGGAGCTGTTTTTT.

This clonotype was detected ten times or more. The rearrangement joins TRBV30 to TRBJ2-5, with 7 bases lining up with TRBD2. V shed 5 bases, J shed 3 bases, and the junction held 6 bases outside the gene matches. Germline CDR1 and CDR2: GTSNPN and SVGIG (reference sequence). The CDR3 is 13 residues long. This CDR3 is CAWGSGGKETQYF. CDR3 nucleotides: TGTGCCTGGGGCTCGGGGGGAAAAGAGACCCAGTACTTC.

This clonotype was recorded many times. This chain links TRBV6-1 with TRBJ1-3, with D possibly matching TRBD1 (6 bases). V was clipped by 6 bases and J by 5 bases, with 14 bases between them. Germline V CDR1 and CDR2: MNHNS, SASEGT. The CDR3 covers 14 residues. CDR3 DNA sequence: TGTGCCAGCAGCAGGGGCTTATCTAGAAACACCATATATTTT. As protein: CASSRGLSRNTIYF.

There are many counts of this clonotype. The CDR3: CASLQEVGTGIQETQYF. The CDR3 region has the DNA TGTGCCAGCCTTCAAGAGGTGGGGACAGGGATCCAAGAGACCCAGTACTTC. V and J are TRBV7-9 and TRBJ2-5; 9 nucleotides match TRBD1. V was pared by 8 bases and J by 1 base, with 14 bases of the junction left unmatched. Germline CDR1 SEHNR, CDR2 FQNEAQ (reference sequence). This CDR3 region has 17 residues.

The V call is TRBV28, the J call TRBJ2-7, with D possibly matching TRBD1 (5 bases). Per the germline V gene, CDR1 is MDHEN and CDR2 is SYDVKM. The CDR3 consists of 14 residues. The germline V and J ends were trimmed by 10 bases and 2 bases, with 18 bases remaining between them. CDR3 sequence reads: CATCDNGHPYEQYF. The CDR3, as DNA: TGTGCCACCTGTGACAACGGACACCCCTACGAGCAGTACTTC.

This clonotype was found many times. CDR3 DNA sequence: TGTGCCACCATTGGGGACAGTGTCAGGGGTGACACTGAAGCTTTCTTT. It yields the protein CATIGDSVRGDTEAFF. V gene TRBV6-1 combines with J gene TRBJ1-1; 7 bases match TRBD1. The CDR3 extends over 16 amino acids. The germline gives CDR1 MNHNS, CDR2 SASEGT. With 10 bases clipped from V and 3 bases from J, the junction kept 17 bases outside the gene matches.

This clonotype was detected many times. The chain combines TRBV28 with TRBJ1-3; D not resolved. The CDR3 totals 14 residues. CDR1 and CDR2 (germline): MDHEN, SYDVKM. The V and J ends lost 1 base and 0 bases respectively, with 4 bases between them. This CDR3 reads CASSLLTSGNTIYF. The CDR3, as DNA: TGTGCCAGCAGTTTATTGACCTCTGGAAACACCATATATTTT.

This clonotype appeared many times. V gene TRBV24-1 combines with J gene TRBJ1-1; D is ambiguous. This CDR3 comprises 13 residues. Trimming took off 9 bases at V and 1 base at J, with 11 bases between the two ends. In germline, CDR1 is KGHDR, CDR2 SFDVKD. CDR3 DNA sequence: TGTGCCACCCGATTCGGACCGAACACTGAAGCTTTCTTT. It is translated as CATRFGPNTEAFF.

This clonotype has a count of ten or more. The chain links TRBV28 to TRBJ1-5, with D maybe TRBD1 (6 bases). This CDR3 has 13 residues. In germline, CDR1 is MDHEN, CDR2 SYDVKM. With 9 bases removed from V and 5 bases from J, the gap between germline ends came to 14 bases. CDR3 residues: CASNREGYQPQHF. CDR3 nucleotide sequence: TGTGCCAGTAACAGGGAGGGCTATCAGCCCCAGCATTTT.

This clonotype was found many times. The chain uses TRBV7-2 and TRBJ2-5; maybe TRBD1 (6 bases). The V and J ends lost 5 bases and 2 bases respectively, with 21 bases between them. CDR1 is SGHTA and CDR2 is FQGNSA in the germline V gene. The CDR3 sequence is 17 residues long. For the CDR3, the DNA is TGTGCCAGCAGCCCGTGGGACCAAGGACAGCCTCAAGAGACCCAGTACTTC. The encoded protein is CASSPWDQGQPQETQYF.

The chain couples TRBV7-6 to TRBJ2-2; no firm D call. V lost 3 bases and J lost 7, with 6 bases in between. The V gene's germline CDR1 is SGHVS and CDR2 FNYEAQ. This CDR3 has 12 amino acids. CDR3 amino acids: CASSFESGELFF. CDR3 in DNA: TGTGCCAGCAGCTTCGAAAGCGGGGAGCTGTTTTTT.

In DNA form, the CDR3 reads TGCGCCAGCAGCGAGGACCCGAACACTGAAGCTTTCTTT. It translates to CASSEDPNTEAFF. The rearrangement uses TRBV5-1 and TRBJ1-1; D gene unclear. This CDR3 spans 13 amino acids. Trimming took off 4 bases at V and 1 base at J, with 8 bases between the two ends. Germline lookup yields CDR1 SGHRS and CDR2 YFSETQ.

This clonotype appeared many times. The V and J genes are TRBV7-2 and TRBJ2-2; 8 bases are shared with TRBD2. This CDR3 region has 15 residues. Germline-derived CDR1 and CDR2 are SGHTA and FQGNSA. Trimming cost V 2 bases and J 1 base; bases outside gene matches: 0. This CDR3 reads CASSLSGGNTGELFF. CDR3 DNA sequence: TGTGCCAGCAGCTTAAGCGGGGGGAACACCGGGGAGCTGTTTTTT.

This clonotype was seen repeatedly, ten times or more. The chain is built from TRBV19 and TRBJ2-5; D unresolved. The V and J ends lost 2 bases and 5 bases respectively, with 9 bases between them. This CDR3 spans 13 amino acids. Germline V CDR1 and CDR2: LNHDA, SQIVND (reference sequence). The CDR3 reads CASSIPGLETQYF. The CDR3 DNA is TGTGCCAGTAGTATACCTGGGCTGGAGACCCAGTACTTC.

This clonotype has a count of ten or more. The chain joins TRBV11-2 to TRBJ1-1; perhaps TRBD1 as D (5 bases). V was pared by 3 bases and J by 3 bases, with 17 bases between. This CDR3 region has 16 residues. From germline, CDR1 is SGHAT and CDR2 FQNNGV. CDR3 nucleotides: TGTGCCAGCAGCTTTGGGGGTCGGAGTGGGGACACTGAAGCTTTCTTT. Translating it yields CASSFGGRSGDTEAFF. The whole variable domain, filled in from reference TRBV11-2 and TRBJ1-1, reads EAGVAQSPRYKIIEKRQSVAFWCNPISGHATLYWYQQILGQGPKLLIQFQNNGVVDDSQLPKDRFSAERLKGVDSTLKIQPAKLEDSAVYLCASSFGGRSGDTEAFFGQGTRLTVV.

This clonotype has at least ten counts. The gene calls are TRBV20-1 and TRBJ2-2; a possible D gene is TRBD1 (6 bases). Germline-derived CDR1 and CDR2 are DFQATT and SNEGSKA (reference sequence). The CDR3 spans 14 residues. The V and J ends lost 0 bases and 3 bases respectively, with 8 bases between them. CDR3 in DNA: TGCAGTGCTAGAGAAGAGGGGGACACCGGGGAGCTGTTTTTT. Its translation is CSAREEGDTGELFF.

The J gene is TRBJ2-5, the V gene TRBV28; D unresolved. The CDR3 runs to 13 residues. The germline V and J ends were trimmed by 2 bases and 2 bases, with 6 bases remaining between them. CDR1 is MDHEN, CDR2 SYDVKM, per germline. CDR3 DNA: TGTGCCAGCAGTTTACCCAGACAAGAGACCCAGTACTTC. Translated, it gives CASSLPRQETQYF.

At least ten counts were recorded for this clonotype. V and J are TRBV28 and TRBJ2-5, with D uncertain. V was clipped by 4 bases and J by 7 bases, with 10 bases between them. The CDR3 consists of 12 residues. Germline assignment: CDR1 MDHEN and CDR2 SYDVKM. CDR3 amino acids: CASSSSDRTQYF. The CDR3 bases are TGTGCCAGCAGTTCCTCGGACCGGACCCAGTACTTC.

Many counts were recorded for this clonotype. The chain joins TRBV19 to TRBJ2-5; D is possibly TRBD2 (6 bases). Trimming stripped 5 bases from V and 4 bases from J, with 20 bases between. The germline CDR1 and CDR2 sequences are LNHDA and SQIVND (reference sequence). CDR3 length: 16 amino acids. CDR3 residues: CASSLPSGTVGETQYF. The CDR3 DNA follows: TGTGCCAGTAGTCTTCCCTCTGGGACTGTTGGAGAGACCCAGTACTTC.

This clonotype was counted ten times or more. The chain recombines TRBV6-5 with TRBJ2-5; D unclear. Germline CDR1 and CDR2: MNHEY and SVGAGI. V lost 2 bases, J lost 5 bases, and 15 bases lay in between. The CDR3 has 15 amino acids. CDR3 residues: CASSYGLLPPETQYF. In nucleotides, the CDR3 is TGTGCCAGCAGTTACGGGCTCCTCCCCCCGGAGACCCAGTACTTC.

The V and J genes are TRBV28 and TRBJ2-7; TRBD2 matches 7 bases. Germline CDR1 MDHEN, CDR2 SYDVKM. The V and J ends lost 2 bases and 5 bases, in that order; junction bases with no gene match: 6. The CDR3 loop spans 14 amino acids. Here the CDR3 DNA reads TGTGCCAGCAGTTTAGCTAGCGGACCCAACGAGCAGTACTTC. Translated, it gives CASSLASGPNEQYF.

The V call is TRBV12-3 or TRBV12-4, the J call TRBJ2-2, with 7 nucleotides matching TRBD2. CDR3 length: 17 residues. Trimming removed 5 bases from V and 4 bases from J; junction bases left unmatched: 13. CDR3 nucleotide sequence: TGTGCCAGCAGTCGGGGGGTACGAGCAGCCCCCACCGGGGAGCTGTTTTTT. Translation: CASSRGVRAAPTGELFF.